One and the same sample provided the 10 T cell receptor beta chains below, sequenced in a study of CXCR3-negative and CXCR3-positive naive CD8 T cells. The antigens of these receptors remain unknown. It was by 5' RACE with UMI labels that the TRB cDNA libraries were prepared. TCRdb reanalyzed the 5' RACE reads, giving one entry per CDR3 protein sequence and no DNA. This table holds about 150,000 distinct CDR3 sequences. Study-wide points: CXCR3-positive naive cells had more hydrophobic TRB CDR3s than CXCR3-negative naive cells.

Sequencing used naive CXCR3+ CD8+ T cells from blood. Subset denoted: CD45RO-CCR7+CD27+CD95- naive CD8+ T cells expressing CXCR3 (TNR3+). Receptors originate from a human donor in good health. Some clones in this sample may be carry-over from other donors' samples.

The chain joins TRBV29-1 to TRBJ2-1; TCRdb indicates TRBD1, and absent DNA this call remains unverified. The CDR3 totals 12 residues. The V gene's germline CDR1 is SQVTM and CDR2 ANQGSEA. Here the CDR3 reads CSVVSGIDEQFF.

The chain recombines TRBV5-1 with TRBJ2-1; TCRdb picks TRBD2, but there is no DNA to check that call. The CDR3 spans 14 residues. In germline, CDR1 is SGHRS, CDR2 YFSETQ. The CDR3 protein is CASSLAGFYNEQFF.

The CDR3: CASSSGLQETQYF. The chain is built from TRBV7-9 and TRBJ2-5; no DNA is available, so the TRBD2 call from TCRdb remains unchecked. Germline CDR1 is SEHNR and CDR2 is FQNEAQ (reference sequence). This CDR3 has 13 amino acids. Full variable domain (rest looked up from reference TRBV7-9 and TRBJ2-5): DTGVSQNPRHKITKRGQNVTFRCDPISEHNRLYWYRQTLGQGPEFLTYFQNEAQLEKSRLLSDRFSAERPKGSFSTLEIQRTEQGDSAMYLCASSSGLQETQYFGPGTRLLVL.

This chain connects TRBV4-3 to TRBJ2-7; TCRdb's D call, TRBD2, is unchecked because there is no DNA. The CDR3 has 14 residues. Germline CDR1 LGHNA, CDR2 YSLEER. CDR3 sequence reads: CASSQTGTTYEQYF.

The gene calls are TRBV7-2 and TRBJ2-7. CDR3 size: 16 residues. In germline, CDR1 is SGHTA, CDR2 FQGNSA. The CDR3: CASSPNIMGNSYEQYF.

The rearrangement uses TRBV12-3 or TRBV12-4 and TRBJ2-7; TCRdb lists TRBD1, though no DNA is available to test this call. This CDR3 region has 13 residues. The CDR3 loop reads CASSPWDGYEQYF.

The chain combines TRBV7-9 with TRBJ1-2; checking the TCRdb D call of TRBD1 is not possible without DNA. Germline loops: CDR1 SEHNR, CDR2 FQNEAQ (reference sequence). There are 15 residues in the CDR3. The CDR3 loop reads CASSSSTGPYYGYTF.

The CDR3 region is CASSLGSRVLYEQYF. This chain connects TRBV7-9 to TRBJ2-7; TCRdb indicates TRBD2, and absent DNA this call remains unverified. Germline V gene sequence: CDR1 SEHNR, CDR2 FQNEAQ (reference sequence). The CDR3 totals 15 residues.

The genes are TRBV5-1 and TRBJ2-1. Germline V gives CDR1 SGHRS, CDR2 YFSETQ. This CDR3 region has 16 residues. The CDR3: CASSFPDSYSYNEQFF.

The chain employs TRBV7-9 and TRBJ2-1; the TCRdb call, TRBD1, lacks DNA for checking. The CDR3 has 15 amino acids. CDR1 and CDR2 (germline): SEHNR, FQNEAQ (reference sequence). The CDR3 loop reads CASRGAVRLDNEQFF.